The 29 T cell receptor beta chains in this list originate from one sample, sequenced in a study of T cell responses to AZD1222 COVID-19 vaccine. The assay was immunoSEQ multiplex PCR, and TCRdb's table has in-frame clones only and misses some. The repertoire holds over 95,000 clones, with around nine tenths as singletons. The sample in question was peripheral blood, obtained on day 0 of AZD1222 vaccination. These receptors came from an adult in good health.

The chain employs TRBV3-1 (or the pseudogene TRBV3-2) and TRBJ1-1, with D perhaps TRBD1 (6 bases). CDR3 length: 15 amino acids. Trimming left V 0 bases short and J 5 bases short, with 13 bases between. Germline V gene sequence: CDR1 LGHDT, CDR2 YNNKEL (reference sequence). The CDR3 nucleotides read TGTGCCAGCAGCCAAGATGGGGGGCCGGGAACTGAAGCTTTCTTT. Its protein is CASSQDGGPGTEAFF.

The rearrangement uses TRBV5-6 and TRBJ2-7; 10 bases align to TRBD2. The CDR3 is made up of 16 amino acids. Germline lookup yields CDR1 SGHDT and CDR2 YYEEEE. With V trimmed by 2 bases and J by 5 bases, 10 bases remained unmatched. The CDR3 bases are TGTGCCAGCAGCTTAGGAGCGGGAGGGCCTATCCACGAGCAGTACTTC. Its translation: CASSLGAGGPIHEQYF.

The chain links TRBV5-1 to TRBJ2-6, with 9 positions matching TRBD1. J lost 4 bases, V lost 4 bases, and 6 bases had no gene match. The CDR3 has 16 residues. CDR1 and CDR2 from the germline V gene are SGHRS and YFSETQ. The DNA for the CDR3 is TGCGCCAGCAGCAAATACAGGGGGCTCGGGGCCAACGTCCTGACTTTC. It yields the protein CASSKYRGLGANVLTF.

The chain combines TRBV14 with TRBJ2-2; no clear D. V lost 4 bases to trimming and J lost 1 base, with 10 bases between them. The V gene's germline CDR1 is SGHDN and CDR2 FVKESK. The length of the CDR3 is 15 residues. CDR3 nucleotides: TGTGCCAGCAGCCGAAAAACAGTGAACACCGGGGAGCTGTTTTTT. Protein: CASSRKTVNTGELFF.

The V gene is TRBV13, the J gene TRBJ2-5; no firm D call. Trimming removed 0 bases at V and 4 bases at J, with 9 bases between. Germline values: CDR1 PRHDT, CDR2 FYEKMQ (reference sequence). The CDR3 has 14 amino acids. The CDR3 region is CASSLGAGRETQYF. The CDR3 bases are TGTGCCAGCAGCTTAGGGGCAGGAAGAGAGACCCAGTACTTC.

This clone showed up just once. The chain uses TRBV3-1 (or the pseudogene TRBV3-2) and TRBJ1-6; 8 positions agree with TRBD1. The V gene end was trimmed by 5 bases and the J gene end by 9 bases; junction bases not matched to a gene: 12. Looked up from germline, CDR1 is LGHDT and CDR2 is YNNKEL (reference sequence). The CDR3 contains 16 residues. CDR3 in DNA: TGTGCCAGCAGCTCGGGACAGGCTTCATCAGGTTCACCCCTCCACTTT. Encoded protein: CASSSGQASSGSPLHF.

The V gene is TRBV4-1, the J gene TRBJ1-5; TRBD1 might be the D (5 bases). Per germline, CDR1 MGHRA and CDR2 YSYEKL. CDR3 length equals 16 residues. V lost 0 bases and J 7 bases, leaving 16 bases between the germline ends. The chain's CDR3 is CASSQDSGTPRQPQHF. For the CDR3, the DNA is TGCGCCAGCAGCCAAGACTCCGGGACCCCAAGGCAGCCCCAGCATTTT.

This chain's CDR3 is CASSLNPNSPLHF. DNA for the CDR3: TGTGCCAGCAGTTTAAACCCTAATTCACCCCTCCACTTT. This sequence joins TRBV27 and TRBJ1-6; D is unclear. Trimming shortened V by 2 bases and J by 6 bases, and 5 bases separated the two germline ends. Germline CDR1 and CDR2: MNHEY and SMNVEV (reference sequence). This CDR3 is 13 amino acids long.

The J gene is TRBJ1-5, the V gene TRBV7-2, with 9 bases fitting TRBD1. The CDR3 is made up of 17 amino acids. In germline, CDR1 is SGHTA, CDR2 FQGNSA. V dropped 4 bases and J dropped 1; count of bases not matched to a gene: 8. The CDR3 reads CASSSTTGGISNQPQHF. The CDR3 nucleotides read TGTGCCAGCAGCTCGACGACAGGGGGGATAAGCAATCAGCCCCAGCATTTT.

This chain connects TRBV25-1 to TRBJ1-1; tentatively, D is TRBD1 (5 bases). CDR1 and CDR2 from the germline V gene are MGHDK and SYGVNS. The CDR3 length is 16 residues. The V end was cut by 4 bases, the J end by 4 bases, with 19 bases between. CDR3 loop: CASSGYRDGSGTEAFF. For the CDR3, the DNA is TGTGCCAGCAGTGGGTACCGGGACGGAAGTGGCACTGAAGCTTTCTTT.

This clone was counted a single time. The chain couples TRBV6-2 or TRBV6-3 to TRBJ2-3, with D unresolved. V was clipped by 5 bases and J by 3 bases, with 12 bases between them. Germline lookup yields CDR1 MNHEY and CDR2 SVGEGT. The CDR3 contains 14 residues. The CDR3 region is CASSATRATDTQYF. In nucleotides, the CDR3 is TGTGCCAGCAGTGCCACCCGGGCGACAGATACGCAGTATTTT.

CDR3 in DNA: TGTGCCAGCAGTTACCACGGGACAGAGCAAAAACAGCCCCAGCATTTT. Its translation is CASSYHGTEQKQPQHF. The rearrangement uses TRBV6-5 and TRBJ1-5, with 7 positions matching TRBD1. Germline V gene data show CDR1 as MNHEY and CDR2 as SVGAGI. The CDR3 runs 16 residues. V gave up 2 bases and J gave up 7 bases; unmatched junction bases: 11.

This chain joins TRBV28 and TRBJ1-6; TRBD1 matches 10 bases. There are 15 residues in the CDR3. With V trimmed by 6 bases and J by 9 bases, 8 bases remained unmatched. CDR1 and CDR2 from the germline V gene are MDHEN and SYDVKM. The CDR3 DNA reads as TGTGCCAGCAGCTCGACAGGGGGCAGAGGTTCACCCCTCCACTTT. It encodes CASSSTGGRGSPLHF.

This chain links TRBV27 with TRBJ1-2, with a weak D call TRBD1 (6 bases). Germline V gene lookup returns CDR1 MNHEY and CDR2 SMNVEV (reference sequence). V dropped 1 base and J dropped 2 bases, with 11 bases sitting between them. The CDR3 totals 15 residues. CDR3 DNA sequence: TGTGCCAGCAGTTTATTGGGGGCCCACAACTATGGCTACACCTTC. Protein product: CASSLLGAHNYGYTF.

The chain carries TRBV27 and TRBJ2-7; D possibly corresponds to TRBD2 (5 bases). This CDR3 has 13 residues. The germline CDR1 and CDR2 sequences are MNHEY and SMNVEV (reference sequence). Trimming took off 3 bases at V and 1 base at J, with 7 bases between the two ends. The CDR3 reads CASSLGASYEQYF. The DNA for the CDR3 is TGTGCCAGCAGTTTGGGAGCGTCCTACGAGCAGTACTTC.

V gene TRBV5-5 combines with J gene TRBJ1-1; D is uncertain. The CDR3 contains 14 residues. Trimming removed 2 bases at V and 3 bases at J, with 11 bases between. Germline lookup yields CDR1 SGHKS and CDR2 YYEKEE (reference sequence). As DNA, the CDR3 is TGTGCCAGCAGCTTCTGGGGAATGGACACTGAAGCTTTCTTT. Amino acid sequence: CASSFWGMDTEAFF. Looking up the rest from reference TRBV5-5 and TRBJ1-1 gives the full variable domain: DAGVTQSPTHLIKTRGQQVTLRCSPISGHKSVSWYQQVLGQGPQFIFQYYEKEERGRGNFPDRFSARQFPNYSSELNVNALLLGDSALYLCASSFWGMDTEAFFGQGTRLTVV.

V gene TRBV19 combines with J gene TRBJ2-1; 7 bases map to TRBD2. V shed 6 bases and J 7 bases; nucleotides not matched to a gene: 12. Per germline, CDR1 LNHDA and CDR2 SQIVND (reference sequence). The CDR3 is made up of 15 amino acids. The CDR3: CASRRAGTNENEQFF. CDR3 nucleotide sequence: TGTGCCAGTAGGAGAGCCGGGACTAACGAAAATGAGCAGTTCTTC.

The rearrangement joins TRBV18 to TRBJ1-2; the D is unclear. The V end was cut by 3 bases, the J end by 4 bases, with 12 bases between. The CDR3 extends over 14 amino acids. The germline gives CDR1 KGHSH, CDR2 LQKENI. CDR3 sequence: CASSPNRITYGYTF. In DNA, the CDR3 is TGTGCCAGCTCACCTAATAGGATTACCTATGGCTACACCTTC.

The rearrangement links TRBV9 to TRBJ2-1; 11 bases align to TRBD1. This CDR3 contains 16 residues. The germline gives CDR1 SGDLS, CDR2 YYNGEE. Trimming at V came to 2 bases and at J to 7 bases, leaving 8 bases not matched to a gene. DNA for the CDR3: TGTGCCAGCAGCGTGTTCCCGGGACAGGGGGATAATGAGCAGTTCTTC. Encoded protein: CASSVFPGQGDNEQFF. The variable domain in full, completed from reference TRBV9 and TRBJ2-1, reads DSGVTQTPKHLITATGQRVTLRCSPRSGDLSVYWYQQSLDQGLQFLIQYYNGEERAKGNILERFSAQQFPDLHSELNLSSLELGDSALYFCASSVFPGQGDNEQFFGPGTRLTVL.

The chain has TRBV6-5 and TRBJ1-3; 7 positions match TRBD1. CDR1 is MNHEY and CDR2 is SVGAGI in the germline V gene. The CDR3 spans 14 residues. J was trimmed by 2 bases and V by 8 bases; bases with no gene match: 6. As DNA, the CDR3 is TGTGCCAGCCTCACGACAGGGACTGGAAACACCATATATTTT. Translating it yields CASLTTGTGNTIYF.

The rearrangement joins TRBV6-5 to TRBJ2-3; TRBD2 is a possible D gene (5 bases). Germline CDR1 MNHEY, CDR2 SVGAGI. V lost 6 bases, J lost 4 bases, and 11 bases lay in between. There are 13 residues in the CDR3. CDR3 residues: CASRPAGADTQYF. The CDR3 nucleotides are TGTGCCAGCAGACCAGCCGGGGCAGATACGCAGTATTTT.

The chain has TRBV6-5 and TRBJ1-4; D is uncertain. There are 15 residues in the CDR3. Looked up from germline, CDR1 is MNHEY and CDR2 is SVGAGI. V was pared by 8 bases and J by 2 bases, with 15 bases between. The CDR3 region is CASRRVGRTNEKLFF. DNA of the CDR3: TGTGCCAGCCGCCGGGTCGGAAGGACTAATGAAAAACTGTTTTTT.

The chain recombines TRBV5-1 with TRBJ1-2, with a possible D match to TRBD1 (6 bases). The length of the CDR3 is 17 residues. Germline V CDR1 and CDR2: SGHRS, YFSETQ. Between the trimmed V and J ends, which lost 1 base and 2 bases, there was a span of 18 bases. CDR3 nucleotides: TGCGCCAGCAGCTTGAACCTAAGGACAGAGTCAAACTATGGCTACACCTTC. Its translation: CASSLNLRTESNYGYTF.

The chain uses TRBV5-1 and TRBJ2-7; possibly TRBD1 or TRBD2 for D (5 bases each). Trimming left V 0 bases short and J 12 bases short, with 16 bases between. The germline V gene encodes CDR1 SGHRS and CDR2 YFSETQ. The CDR3 has 13 residues. The CDR3 DNA reads TGCGCCAGCAGCTTGGCTTCGGGACGCTGGCCGTACTTC. Its protein product is CASSLASGRWPYF. Full variable domain (remainder filled in from reference TRBV5-1 and TRBJ2-7): KAGVTQTPRYLIKTRGQQVTLSCSPISGHRSVSWYQQTPGQGLQFLFEYFSETQRNKGNFPGRFSGRQFSNSRSEMNVSTLELGDSALYLCASSLASGRWPYFGPGTRLTVT.

The V call is TRBV5-5, the J call TRBJ1-1; 11 bases match TRBD1. V shed 5 bases and J 5 bases; nucleotides not matched to a gene: 5. This CDR3 spans 14 amino acids. Per germline, CDR1 SGHKS and CDR2 YYEKEE (reference sequence). This CDR3 is CASRWDRGYTEAFF. The CDR3 DNA reads TGTGCCAGCAGGTGGGACAGGGGGTATACTGAAGCTTTCTTT.

V usage is TRBV18 and J usage is TRBJ2-2, with D perhaps matching TRBD1 (5 bases). The CDR3 is 16 residues long. Germline loops: CDR1 KGHSH, CDR2 LQKENI. V was clipped by 2 bases and J by 3 bases, with 13 bases between them. DNA of the CDR3: TGTGCCAGCTCACCATACTCCAGGGCGGACACCGGGGAGCTGTTTTTT. Translating it yields CASSPYSRADTGELFF. Full variable domain (remainder filled in from reference TRBV18 and TRBJ2-2): NAGVMQNPRHLVRRRGQEARLRCSPMKGHSHVYWYRQLPEEGLKFMVYLQKENIIDESGMPKERFSAEFPKEGPSILRIQQVVRGDSAAYFCASSPYSRADTGELFFGEGSRLTVL.

J is TRBJ2-1 and V is TRBV11-3, with 8 bases that match TRBD2. The ends lost 1 base at V and 7 bases at J; junction bases unmatched: 3. Germline assignment: CDR1 SGHNT and CDR2 YENEEA. This CDR3 region has 14 residues. CDR3 nucleotide sequence: TGTGCCAGCAGCTTAGTAGCGGGAAATAATGAGCAGTTCTTC. This encodes CASSLVAGNNEQFF.

The chain is built from TRBV4-2 and TRBJ1-5, with TRBD1 identical over 9 bases. CDR1 and CDR2 from the germline V gene are LGHNA and YNFKEQ. Trimming removed 3 bases from V and 7 bases from J; junction bases left unmatched: 7. There are 15 residues in the CDR3. This chain's CDR3 is CASSQQQGAKQPQHF. In DNA, the CDR3 is TGTGCCAGCAGCCAGCAACAGGGGGCTAAACAGCCCCAGCATTTT.

This sequence joins TRBV2 and TRBJ2-7; D tentatively reads TRBD1 or TRBD2 (5 bases each). The germline gives CDR1 SNHLY, CDR2 FYNNEI. With 4 bases removed from V and 4 bases from J, the gap between germline ends came to 11 bases. The CDR3 contains 13 residues. CDR3 sequence (DNA): TGTGCCAGCAGTGGGGGGTATGATTACGAGCAGTACTTC. This translates into CASSGGYDYEQYF.